This T cell receptor (beta chain) was identified during a study of T cell clusters in autoimmune cytopenias. One tube held mixed TRB-A and TRB-B primer pools for touch-down PCR. TCRdb reprocessed the multiplex PCR reads; each CDR3 protein has one entry and no DNA is given. This table lists approximately 12,000 distinct CDR3 sequences. This CDR3 contains 16 residues. CDR1 is PRHDT and CDR2 is FYEKMQ in the germline V gene (reference sequence). Tens of thousands of genome equivalents of blood DNA were amplified for TRB. These data also formed part of another study, on T cell repertoires in aging, cancer and after chemotherapy.

The chain has TRBV13 and TRBJ2-1; the TCRdb D gene call, TRBD2, has no DNA to confirm it. The clonotype was recovered from a human donor in good health. Material for sequencing was peripheral blood. The CDR3 is CASSPKMVAGSDEQFF.